This TCR beta chain originates from a study of B cell selection in AIRE deficiency. Study results and caveats: In TCRBV usage, CDR3 length and diversity, patient Tconv and Treg cells matched healthy donors. Of some 3,700 shared Treg TCRbeta sequences, 30% to 40% were healthy-donor-only and 9.3% patient-only.

From germline, CDR1 is SNHLY and CDR2 FYNNEI. J lost 0 bases, V lost 6 bases, and 4 bases had no gene match. The CDR3 length is 17 residues. Regulatory T cells were sorted as CD4+CD25hiCD127low/negative cells. Generated by immunoSEQ multiplex PCR, the TCRdb table keeps only in-frame clones and is missing some. The data contain 20,000 or so clones, roughly 91% of them singletons. With regard to this clone: The antigen remains undetermined.

The source of this sequence is a human donor in good health. The sample was CD4+CD25+ Tregs sorted from PBMCs. The chain carries TRBV2 and TRBJ2-3, with TRBD2 identical over 15 bases. The CDR3 region is CASRKGTSGGSTDTQYF. The CDR3 nucleotides read TGTGCCAGCAGAAAAGGGACTAGCGGGGGGAGCACAGATACGCAGTATTTT. Together with reference TRBV2 and TRBJ2-3, the CDR3 gives the full variable domain: EPEVTQTPSHQVTQMGQEVILRCVPISNHLYFYWYRQILGQKVEFLVSFYNNEISEKSEIFDDQFSVERPDGSNFTLKIRSTKLEDSAMYFCASRKGTSGGSTDTQYFGPGTRLTVL.